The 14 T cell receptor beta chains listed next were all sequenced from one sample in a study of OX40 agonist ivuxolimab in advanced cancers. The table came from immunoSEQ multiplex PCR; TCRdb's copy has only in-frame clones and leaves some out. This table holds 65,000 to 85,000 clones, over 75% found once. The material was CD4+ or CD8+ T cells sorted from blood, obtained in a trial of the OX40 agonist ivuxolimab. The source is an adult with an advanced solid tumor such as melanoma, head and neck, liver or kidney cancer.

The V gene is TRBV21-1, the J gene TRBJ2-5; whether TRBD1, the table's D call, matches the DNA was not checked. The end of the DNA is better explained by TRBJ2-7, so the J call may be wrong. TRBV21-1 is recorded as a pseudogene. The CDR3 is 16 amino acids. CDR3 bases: TGTGCCAGCAGCAAAAGCGTGAGGGACAGGGGATACGAGCAGTACTTC. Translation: CASSKSVRDRGYEQYF.

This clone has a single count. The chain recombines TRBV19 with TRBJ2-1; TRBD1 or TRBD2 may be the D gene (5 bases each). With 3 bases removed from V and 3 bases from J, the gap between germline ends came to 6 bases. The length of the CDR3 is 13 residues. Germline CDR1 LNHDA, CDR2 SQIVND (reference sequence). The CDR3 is CASSMGVYNEQFF. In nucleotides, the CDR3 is TGTGCCAGTAGTATGGGGGTCTACAATGAGCAGTTCTTC.

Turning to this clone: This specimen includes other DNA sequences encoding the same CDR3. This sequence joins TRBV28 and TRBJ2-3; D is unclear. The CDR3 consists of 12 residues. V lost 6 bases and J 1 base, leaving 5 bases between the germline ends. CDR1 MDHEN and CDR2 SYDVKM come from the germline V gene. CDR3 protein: CASSLGTDTQYF. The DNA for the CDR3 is TGTGCCAGCAGCTTAGGCACAGATACGCAGTATTTT.

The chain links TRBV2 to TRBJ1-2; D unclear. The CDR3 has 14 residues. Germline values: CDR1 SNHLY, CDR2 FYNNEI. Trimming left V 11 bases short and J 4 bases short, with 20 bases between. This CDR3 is CAAKEQTSRYGYTF. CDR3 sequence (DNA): TGTGCCGCCAAAGAGCAGACTTCTCGCTATGGCTACACCTTC.

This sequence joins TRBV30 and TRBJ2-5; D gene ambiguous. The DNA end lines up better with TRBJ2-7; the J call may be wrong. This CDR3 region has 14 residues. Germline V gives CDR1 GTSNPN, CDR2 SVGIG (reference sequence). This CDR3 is CAWSPRLPAYEQYF. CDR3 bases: TGTGCCTGGAGTCCCAGACTGCCAGCCTACGAGCAGTACTTC.

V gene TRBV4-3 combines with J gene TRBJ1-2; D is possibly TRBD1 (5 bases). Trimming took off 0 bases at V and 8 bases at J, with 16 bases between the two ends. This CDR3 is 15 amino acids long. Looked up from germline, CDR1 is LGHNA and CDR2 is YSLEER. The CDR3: CASSQDRAGKGGYTF. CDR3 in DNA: TGCGCCAGCAGCCAAGATAGGGCAGGGAAGGGCGGCTACACCTTC.

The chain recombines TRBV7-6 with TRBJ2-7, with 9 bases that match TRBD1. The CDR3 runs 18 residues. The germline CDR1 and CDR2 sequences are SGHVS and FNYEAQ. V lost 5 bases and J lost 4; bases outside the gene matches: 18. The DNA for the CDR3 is TGTGCCAGCAGCCGAACAGGGGGCAGCCTGAGGGGGGTTTACGAGCAGTACTTC. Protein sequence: CASSRTGGSLRGVYEQYF.

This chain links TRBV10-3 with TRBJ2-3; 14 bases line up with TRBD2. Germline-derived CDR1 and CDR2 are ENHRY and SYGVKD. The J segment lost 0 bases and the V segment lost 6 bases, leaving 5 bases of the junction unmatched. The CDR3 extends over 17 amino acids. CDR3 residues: CAIRGLAGDYSTDTQYF. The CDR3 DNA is TGTGCCATCAGGGGACTAGCGGGGGACTATAGCACAGATACGCAGTATTTT.

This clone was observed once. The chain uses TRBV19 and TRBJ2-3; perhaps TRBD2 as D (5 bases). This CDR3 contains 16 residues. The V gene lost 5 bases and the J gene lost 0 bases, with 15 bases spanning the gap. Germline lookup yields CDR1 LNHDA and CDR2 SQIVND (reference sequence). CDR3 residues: CASSARRGRSTDTQYF. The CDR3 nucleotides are TGTGCCAGTAGTGCTCGACGAGGGCGCAGCACAGATACGCAGTATTTT.

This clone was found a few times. CDR3 amino acids: CASSSDRVVGKLFF. DNA for the CDR3: TGTGCCAGCAGCTCGGACAGGGTTGTGGGAAAACTGTTTTTT. J is TRBJ1-4 and V is TRBV7-9; 8 bases fit TRBD1. After removal of 4 bases from V and 10 bases from J, the junction contained 8 bases not matched to a gene. Germline V gene data show CDR1 as SEHNR and CDR2 as FQNEAQ (reference sequence). The CDR3 contains 14 residues.

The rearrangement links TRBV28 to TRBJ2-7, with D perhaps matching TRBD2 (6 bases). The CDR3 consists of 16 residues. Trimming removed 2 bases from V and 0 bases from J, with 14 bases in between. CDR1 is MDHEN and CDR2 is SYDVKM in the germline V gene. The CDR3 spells CASSLGGQPSSYEQYF. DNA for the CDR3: TGTGCCAGCAGTTTAGGAGGGCAGCCCTCCTCCTACGAGCAGTACTTC. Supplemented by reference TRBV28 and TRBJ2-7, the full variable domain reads DVKVTQSSRYLVKRTGEKVFLECVQDMDHENMFWYRQDPGLGLRLIYFSYDVKMKEKGDIPEGYSVSREKKERFSLILESASTNQTSMYLCASSLGGQPSSYEQYFGPGTRLTVT.

This CDR3 is CASSSLMDRVNEKLFF. Here the CDR3 DNA reads TGTGCCAGCAGTTCGCTAATGGACAGGGTGAATGAAAAACTGTTTTTT. The chain couples TRBV27 to TRBJ1-4; TRBD1 aligns across 8 bases. The CDR3 is made up of 16 amino acids. The germline CDR1 and CDR2 sequences are MNHEY and SMNVEV (reference sequence). With V trimmed by 4 bases and J by 5 bases, 9 bases remained unmatched.

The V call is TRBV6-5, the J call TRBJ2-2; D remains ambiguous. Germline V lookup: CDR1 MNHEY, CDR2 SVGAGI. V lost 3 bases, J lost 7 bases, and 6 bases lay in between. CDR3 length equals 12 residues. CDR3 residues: CASSYGDGELFF. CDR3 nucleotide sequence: TGTGCCAGCAGTTATGGAGACGGGGAGCTGTTTTTT.

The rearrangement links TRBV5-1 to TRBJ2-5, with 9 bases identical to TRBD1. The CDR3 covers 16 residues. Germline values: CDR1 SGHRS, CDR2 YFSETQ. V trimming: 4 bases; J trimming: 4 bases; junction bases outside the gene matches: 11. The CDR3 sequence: CASSARGQGGRETQYF. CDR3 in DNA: TGCGCCAGCAGCGCAAGGGGACAGGGTGGGCGAGAGACCCAGTACTTC.